This record concerns one TCR beta chain sequence. A clone one base away is much larger, so this may be a read error. The investigators made TCR beta cDNA from about 0.45 ug total RNA, using a constant-region primer. What produced the TCR beta libraries was three nested multiplex PCR rounds using slightly modified ARM-PCR. TRBV1-TRBV30 forward primers and a C-beta reverse primer were used in the first two PCR rounds, which each ran for 9 to 10 cycles. TCRdb redid the calling of the multiplex PCR reads with MiXCR, one entry per CDR3 protein. The table shows 250,000 to 400,000 distinct CDR3 sequences, with roughly two thirds occurring only once. Unsorted whole blood yielded blood RNA, and germline DNA was extracted as well. The CDR3 is 16 residues long. The V gene's germline CDR1 is SGHKS and CDR2 YYEKEE (reference sequence). J was trimmed by 1 base and V by 3 bases; bases with no gene match: 8. These data come from a study of tumor-infiltrating lymphocytes in primary liver carcinoma. Study at large: Both sexes were represented among patients, who were 30 to 69 years old. Tumor lesions were T1-T3 N0M0 and spanned roughly 4 to 11 cm.

Material for sequencing was peripheral blood. This TCR was sampled from a man aged 35-49 years with primary liver carcinoma and hepatitis B virus infection. J is TRBJ2-3 and V is TRBV5-5, with 7 bases identical to TRBD2. The CDR3 region is CASSSELAPRTDTQYF. CDR3 sequence (DNA): TGTGCCAGCAGCTCGGAACTAGCGCCTCGCACAGATACGCAGTATTTT.